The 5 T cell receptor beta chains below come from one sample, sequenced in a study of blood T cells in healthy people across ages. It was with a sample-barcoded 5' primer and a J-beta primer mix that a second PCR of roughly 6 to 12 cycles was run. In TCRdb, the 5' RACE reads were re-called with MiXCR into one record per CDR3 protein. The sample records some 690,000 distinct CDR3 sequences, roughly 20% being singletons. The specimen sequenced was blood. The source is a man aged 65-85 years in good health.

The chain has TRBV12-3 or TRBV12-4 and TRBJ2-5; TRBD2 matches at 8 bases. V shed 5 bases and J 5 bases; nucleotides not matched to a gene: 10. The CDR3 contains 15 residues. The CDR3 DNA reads TGTGCCAGCAGTGCCCCCGGACTAGCAATCGAGACCCAGTACTTC. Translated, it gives CASSAPGLAIETQYF.

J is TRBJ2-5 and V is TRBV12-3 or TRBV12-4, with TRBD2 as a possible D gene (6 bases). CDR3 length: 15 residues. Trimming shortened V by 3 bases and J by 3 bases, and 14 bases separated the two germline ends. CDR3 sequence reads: CASSFGGDWEETQYF. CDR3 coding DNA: TGTGCCAGCAGTTTTGGCGGGGACTGGGAAGAGACCCAGTACTTC.

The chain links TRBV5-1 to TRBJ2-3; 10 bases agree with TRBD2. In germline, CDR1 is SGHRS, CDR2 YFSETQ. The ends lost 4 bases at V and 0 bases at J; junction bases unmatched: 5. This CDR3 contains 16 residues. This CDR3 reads CASSHGTSVSTDTQYF. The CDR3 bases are TGCGCCAGCAGCCACGGGACTAGCGTAAGCACAGATACGCAGTATTTT.

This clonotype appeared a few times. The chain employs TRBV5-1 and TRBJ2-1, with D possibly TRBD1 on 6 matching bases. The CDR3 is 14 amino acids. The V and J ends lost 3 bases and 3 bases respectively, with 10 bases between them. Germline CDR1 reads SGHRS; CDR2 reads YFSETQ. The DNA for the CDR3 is TGCGCCAGCAGCTCAGGGGAAAGCTACAATGAGCAGTTCTTC. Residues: CASSSGESYNEQFF.

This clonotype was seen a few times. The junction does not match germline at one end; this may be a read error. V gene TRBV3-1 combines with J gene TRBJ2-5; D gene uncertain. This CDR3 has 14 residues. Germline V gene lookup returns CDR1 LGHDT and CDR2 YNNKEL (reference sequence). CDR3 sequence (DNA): TGTGCCAACAGCCAAAACCCAGGCCCAGAGACCCAGTACTTC. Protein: CANSQNPGPETQYF.